A selection of T cell receptor beta chains follows, all from one sample in a study of cytomegalovirus exposure and HLA in healthy donors. Measured with immunoSEQ multiplex PCR; TCRdb has only the in-frame clones, and not every one. The sample consists of some 150,000 clones, approximately 74% of them appearing once. Sequenced: PBMCs. All receptors come from a man younger than 30 in good health and CMV-seropositive. Each CDR3 is given with its conserved first and last residue. The order of the fields is clone size, D gene, V gene, J gene, CDR3 DNA, CDR3 protein. The D gene is left open where the match is weak. Rows may omit the clone size; those that give it use once, few, many or a size class.

abundance: NA
d_gene: NA
v_gene: TRBV11-1
j_gene: TRBJ2-7
CDR3nt: TGTGCCAGCTCGGAGGGACCAGGGGGCGAGCAGTACTTC
CDR3aa: CASSEGPGGEQYF

abundance: NA
d_gene: TRBD1
v_gene: TRBV7-2
j_gene: TRBJ1-3
CDR3nt: TGTGCCAGCAGCCGAGACAGGGGGAACACCATATATTTT
CDR3aa: CASSRDRGNTIYF

abundance: NA
d_gene: TRBD2
v_gene: TRBV10-3
j_gene: TRBJ2-1
CDR3nt: TGTGCCATCAGTGAGTCGGTAGCGGGGGGGTTATATACGGGCGATGAGCAGTTCTTC
CDR3aa: CAISESVAGGLYTGDEQFF

abundance: few
d_gene: TRBD2
v_gene: TRBV7-9
j_gene: TRBJ2-1
CDR3nt: TGTGCCAGCAGCAGGGGGACTAGCGGGGACCCTAGGCCGAATGAGCAGTTCTTC
CDR3aa: CASSRGTSGDPRPNEQFF

abundance: NA
d_gene: NA
v_gene: TRBV18
j_gene: TRBJ2-5
CDR3nt: TGTGCCAGCTCACTGCAACTTGGGGGCGGAGAGACCCAGTACTTC
CDR3aa: CASSLQLGGGETQYF

abundance: NA
d_gene: NA
v_gene: TRBV4-2
j_gene: TRBJ2-5
CDR3nt: TGTGCCAGCAGCCAAGGGACTCCCCGTGGGACCCAGTACTTC
CDR3aa: CASSQGTPRGTQYF

abundance: NA
d_gene: NA
v_gene: TRBV9
j_gene: TRBJ2-1
CDR3nt: TGTGCCAGCAGCGTAGCTAGGGACTCCCCCTCTTACAATGAGCAGTTCTTC
CDR3aa: CASSVARDSPSYNEQFF

abundance: NA
d_gene: NA
v_gene: TRBV19
j_gene: TRBJ1-2
CDR3nt: TGTGCCACTTTCCCAAATGGGGGCACTAGGGACTATGGCTACACCTTC
CDR3aa: CATFPNGGTRDYGYTF

abundance: NA
d_gene: TRBD1
v_gene: TRBV6-5
j_gene: TRBJ2-1
CDR3nt: TGTGCCAGCAGTTACTCGAGGGACAGACAGCAGTTCTTC
CDR3aa: CASSYSRDRQQFF

abundance: NA
d_gene: TRBD1
v_gene: TRBV5-4
j_gene: TRBJ1-2
CDR3nt: TGTGCCAGCAGTACCGGGACAGGGGATGGCTACACCTTC
CDR3aa: CASSTGTGDGYTF

abundance: NA
d_gene: NA
v_gene: TRBV4-3
j_gene: TRBJ1-3
CDR3nt: TGCGCCAGCAGCCAAGAGTGGGGGGGTTCCTCTGGAAACACCATATATTTT
CDR3aa: CASSQEWGGSSGNTIYF

abundance: NA
d_gene: TRBD2
v_gene: TRBV18
j_gene: TRBJ2-1
CDR3nt: TGTGCCAGCTCACCACTATTAGCGGGAGACAATGAGCAGTTCTTC
CDR3aa: CASSPLLAGDNEQFF

abundance: NA
d_gene: NA
v_gene: TRBV28
j_gene: TRBJ1-2
CDR3nt: TGTGCCAGCAGCCGTCAACTCACCGGGGGCTATGGCTACACCTTC
CDR3aa: CASSRQLTGGYGYTF

abundance: once
d_gene: NA
v_gene: TRBV27
j_gene: TRBJ2-7
CDR3nt: TGTGCCAGCAGTCGGGGGAGACTAATCTACGAGCAGTACTTC
CDR3aa: CASSRGRLIYEQYF

abundance: NA
d_gene: NA
v_gene: TRBV9
j_gene: TRBJ2-7
CDR3nt: TGTGCCAGCAGCTCAGGGGCAGGAACTTACGAGCAGTACTTC
CDR3aa: CASSSGAGTYEQYF

abundance: NA
d_gene: NA
v_gene: TRBV27
j_gene: TRBJ1-5
CDR3nt: TGTGCCAGCAGTTTAGCAGGAAGGGGTCAGCCCCAGCATTTT
CDR3aa: CASSLAGRGQPQHF

abundance: NA
d_gene: NA
v_gene: TRBV7-9
j_gene: TRBJ2-7
CDR3nt: TGTGCCAGCGGTGGGCTCGAGCAGTACTTC
CDR3aa: CASGGLEQYF

abundance: NA
d_gene: TRBD2
v_gene: TRBV5-1
j_gene: TRBJ2-2
CDR3nt: TGCGCCAGCAGCGGAGGACTAGCGGATATATTCACCGGGGAGCTGTTTTTT
CDR3aa: CASSGGLADIFTGELFF

abundance: NA
d_gene: TRBD1
v_gene: TRBV28
j_gene: TRBJ2-7
CDR3nt: TGTGCCAGCAGTTACCCGGGACAGCGAAACGGGCAGTACTTC
CDR3aa: CASSYPGQRNGQYF

abundance: NA
d_gene: NA
v_gene: TRBV4-2
j_gene: TRBJ2-2
CDR3nt: TGTGCCAGCAGCCAAGATATGACCGGGGAGCTGTTTTTT
CDR3aa: CASSQDMTGELFF

abundance: NA
d_gene: TRBD1
v_gene: TRBV27
j_gene: TRBJ1-1
CDR3nt: TGTGCCAGCAGTCCGGGACAGCTCACTGAAGCTTTCTTT
CDR3aa: CASSPGQLTEAFF

abundance: NA
d_gene: NA
v_gene: TRBV5-8
j_gene: TRBJ2-1
CDR3nt: TGTGCCAGCAGCCGGGGGACAGTCTCCTACAATGAGCAGTTCTTC
CDR3aa: CASSRGTVSYNEQFF

abundance: NA
d_gene: NA
v_gene: TRBV4-2
j_gene: TRBJ2-3
CDR3nt: TGTGCCAGCAGCCAAGAACAATCCCCGGATACGCAGTATTTT
CDR3aa: CASSQEQSPDTQYF

abundance: NA
d_gene: TRBD1
v_gene: TRBV19
j_gene: TRBJ2-7
CDR3nt: TGTGCCAGTAGTACCAGACAGGGTGCACTGGGGGAGCAGTACTTC
CDR3aa: CASSTRQGALGEQYF

abundance: NA
d_gene: TRBD2
v_gene: TRBV7-8
j_gene: TRBJ2-1
CDR3nt: TGTGCCAGCAGCATTAGCGGGAGAGGGTACAATGAGCAGTTCTTC
CDR3aa: CASSISGRGYNEQFF